The text below deals with one T cell receptor beta chain. As yet, its antigen is unknown. The CDR3 is 15 amino acids. V was clipped by 8 bases and J by 4 bases, with 18 bases between them. Germline V gene lookup returns CDR1 ENHRY and CDR2 SYGVKD. The sample belongs to a study of T cell repertoires in cytomegalovirus infection. Study-level information: Indicated by public TCR beta signatures were CMV infection and matching HLA type.

Notes on the study in general: The ex vivo response was dominated by HLA-C-restricted CMV-specific TCR beta clonotypes. Cumulative frequency of public TCR beta families picked out carriers of CMV plus the relevant HLA.

TCRdb reprocessed the reads with MiXCR, giving one entry per CDR3 protein. The repertoire holds approximately 750,000 distinct CDR3 sequences, with about 40% as singletons. This chain links TRBV10-3 with TRBJ1-5; TRBD1 is a possible D gene (6 bases). The sequenced material came from PBMCs. The TCR originated in a human donor in good health (CMV status not recorded). Some clones in this sample may be carry-over from other donors' samples. The CDR3 loop reads CAIGSGWGANQPQHF. CDR3 bases: TGTGCCATCGGGAGTGGTTGGGGGGCAAATCAGCCCCAGCATTTT.